The clone carrying this T cell receptor beta chain has ten or more counts. Its target is unknown. This sample stems from a study of identical twins. Germline CDR1 and CDR2: SGHRS and YFSETQ. The ends were cut back, 4 bases at V and 3 bases at J, with 1 base in the middle. The CDR3 is 11 residues long. TCRdb reanalysed the 5' RACE reads using MiXCR and keeps one entry per CDR3 protein. The sample yields around 140,000 distinct CDR3 sequences, under 4.5% seen once. Only healthy Caucasians were included as donors. General study points: A lower insertion count was a feature of abundant cord blood beta clonotypes, with no such feature in memory repertoires. Where beta out-of-frame sequences were concerned, excess twin sharing was weaker.

The clonotype was recovered from a man aged 18 to 35 in good health. The rearrangement uses TRBV5-1 and TRBJ2-2; D ambiguous. Sequenced sample: memory T cells sorted from blood. The CDR3 loop is CASSDTGELFF. CDR3 nucleotide sequence: TGCGCCAGCAGCGACACCGGGGAGCTGTTTTTT. The whole variable domain, filled in from reference TRBV5-1 and TRBJ2-2, reads KAGVTQTPRYLIKTRGQQVTLSCSPISGHRSVSWYQQTPGQGLQFLFEYFSETQRNKGNFPGRFSGRQFSNSRSEMNVSTLELGDSALYLCASSDTGELFFGEGSRLTVL.